Listed here is a single TCR beta chain. Its antigen is undetermined. The sample is drawn from a study of cytomegalovirus exposure and HLA in healthy donors. Study-level information: The roughly 120 validation repertoires, a later analysis reported, used the same platform as the approximately 670 first-cohort repertoires.

Study observations and caveats: Researchers reported that three CMV-associated chains were confirmed in vitro as CMV antigen-specific. The finding came from a later analysis; first-cohort TCR clusters tended to co-occur in the 110 or so validation repertoires.

TCRdb's table, derived via immunoSEQ multiplex PCR, lists solely in-frame clones and lacks some. The sample holds over 200,000 clones, roughly 88% seen once. The germline V gene has CDR1 MDHEN and CDR2 SYDVKM. The length of the CDR3 is 19 residues. V lost 3 bases to trimming and J lost 2 bases; unmatched junction nucleotides: 13. Sequencing used PBMCs. The chain employs TRBV28 and TRBJ2-3; the match to TRBD2 covers 11 bases. The origin of this receptor is a woman aged 25 to 39 in good health and CMV-seronegative. CDR3 DNA sequence: TGTGCCAGCAGTTTCTCGGGGGTAGCGGGAGGGTGGTCCACAGATACGCAGTATTTT. It specifies CASSFSGVAGGWSTDTQYF.